The rows below give T cell receptor beta chains drawn from one sample of a study of T-cell memory formation after mild COVID-19. TCRdb re-called the 5' RACE reads through MiXCR, storing one row per CDR3 protein. The sample includes around 450,000 distinct CDR3 sequences, approximately 24% of them seen just once. The sample taken for sequencing was PBMCs or a T cell subset sorted from them (not recorded which). The origin of the receptors is an adult woman who had mild COVID-19 (a few samples of this study predate the infection). Cell type and time point are not known. Both conserved end residues are trimmed from each CDR3. The D gene is left open where the match is weak.

v_call	d_call	j_call	cdr3_aa
TRBV5-1	TRBD2	TRBJ2-5	ASSIAGGQETQY
TRBV12-3/TRBV12-4	NA	TRBJ2-1	ASSLRRGFYNEQF
TRBV20-1	TRBD2	TRBJ2-4	SAVRTGGVSKNIQY
TRBV29-1	NA	TRBJ2-1	SVSRDTASYNEQF
TRBV7-2	TRBD2	TRBJ2-1	ASSLRGLAGVGLYNEQF
TRBV5-1	NA	TRBJ2-7	ASSLGQDKPYEQY
TRBV12-3/TRBV12-4	NA	TRBJ1-5	ASSPNHNSNQPQH
TRBV4-3	NA	TRBJ2-1	ASSQDPAGSSYNEQF
TRBV29-1	TRBD2	TRBJ2-3	SAPPPDGGGSTDTQY
TRBV10-3	NA	TRBJ2-7	AISEGSGAGRAYEQY
TRBV12-3/TRBV12-4	NA	TRBJ1-5	ASSLGNGGQPQH
TRBV27	NA	TRBJ2-5	ASSLIGQERAGGETQY
TRBV24-1	TRBD1	TRBJ2-1	ATSRQGPSYNEQF
TRBV12-3/TRBV12-4	NA	TRBJ1-5	ASSLPAQPQH
TRBV4-1	NA	TRBJ1-1	ASSLLPGLGGTEAF
TRBV12-3/TRBV12-4	TRBD2	TRBJ2-1	ASSLWASGNDEQF
TRBV24-1	TRBD1	TRBJ2-5	ATSDRGPGQWEETQY
TRBV12-3/TRBV12-4	NA	TRBJ1-5	ASSFYLQQEYSNQPQH
TRBV3-1	NA	TRBJ2-5	ASSQGYRDVQETQY
TRBV7-6	NA	TRBJ2-1	ASSLGGTYNEQF
TRBV7-9	TRBD1	TRBJ1-2	ASNGGTGSHGYT
TRBV20-1	TRBD2	TRBJ2-3	SASDGLAGGYTQY
TRBV6-2/TRBV6-3	NA	TRBJ2-3	ASSYLRGSRWTDTQY
TRBV29-1	TRBD1	TRBJ2-1	SGDRGHEQF